The entry that follows covers one TCR beta chain sequence. These data come from a study of radiotherapy plus CTLA-4 blockade in lung cancer. Clones were sequenced by immunoSEQ multiplex PCR, and TCRdb holds only the in-frame ones, with some missing. The sample lists about 98,000 clones, approximately 78% occurring once. This CDR3 spans 15 amino acids. V was clipped by 4 bases and J by 0 bases, with 10 bases between them. In germline, CDR1 is SGHRS, CDR2 YFSETQ. The source material was peripheral blood, sampled from a patient treated with radiotherapy plus ipilimumab. J is TRBJ1-4 and V is TRBV5-1; possible D gene TRBD1, 6 bases. The clonotype was recovered from a human donor with non-small cell lung cancer who had a partial response to radiotherapy plus ipilimumab. This CDR3 reads CASSQDSATNEKLFF. CDR3 nucleotides: TGCGCCAGCAGCCAGGACAGCGCAACTAATGAAAAACTGTTTTTT.